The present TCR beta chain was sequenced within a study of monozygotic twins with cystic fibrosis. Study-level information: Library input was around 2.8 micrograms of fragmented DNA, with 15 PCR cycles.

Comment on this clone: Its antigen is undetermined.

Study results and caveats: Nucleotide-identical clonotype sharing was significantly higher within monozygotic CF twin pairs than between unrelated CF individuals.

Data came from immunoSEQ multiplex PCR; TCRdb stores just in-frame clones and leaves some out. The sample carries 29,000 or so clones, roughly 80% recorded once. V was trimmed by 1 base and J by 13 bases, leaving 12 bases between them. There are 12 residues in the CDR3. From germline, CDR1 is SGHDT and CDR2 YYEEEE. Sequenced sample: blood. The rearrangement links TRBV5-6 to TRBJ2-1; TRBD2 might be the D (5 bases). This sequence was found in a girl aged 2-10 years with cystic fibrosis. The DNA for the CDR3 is TGTGCCAGCAGCTTGACTAGATGGGTTCAGTTCTTC. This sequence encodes CASSLTRWVQFF. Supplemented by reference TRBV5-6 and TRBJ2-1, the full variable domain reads DAGVTQSPTHLIKTRGQQVTLRCSPKSGHDTVSWYQQALGQGPQFIFQYYEEEERQRGNFPDRFSGHQFPNYSSELNVNALLLGDSALYLCASSLTRWVQFFGPGTRLTVL.